The T cell receptor (beta chain) described here comes from a study of blood T cell repertoires in COVID-19. Study overall: Specimens from acute and convalescent COVID-19 originated in the United States, Italy and Spain. PBMCs, B-cell-depleted T cells, or T cells provided the cDNA or gDNA that made up the material.

This clone was recorded a few times. CDR1 is MNHEY and CDR2 is SVGAGI in the germline V gene. This CDR3 is built from 14 residues. The ends lost 5 bases at V and 9 bases at J; junction bases unmatched: 8. Original methodology: Estimation of nucleated cell counts was performed using reference gene primer amplification. TCRdb's copy holds only in-frame clones and misses some; the assay was immunoSEQ multiplex PCR. V, J and clone size are taken as reported in that table, and D and trimming were inferred from the DNA itself. Among about 220,000 clones, around 84% were seen once, and the ten largest hold approximately 5%.

This receptor was taken from a woman in her sixties who had recovered from COVID-19. This chain links TRBV6-5 with TRBJ2-1, with 9 bases matching TRBD1. The sequencing input was peripheral blood. CDR3: CASSIHRGQVEQFF. For the CDR3, the DNA is TGTGCCAGCAGTATACACAGGGGGCAGGTTGAGCAGTTCTTC.